The clone carrying this T cell receptor beta chain appeared a few times. What it recognizes is unknown. PCR was performed a second time for about 7 to 12 cycles using a sample-barcoded 5' primer and a J-beta primer mix. TCRdb processed the 5' RACE reads anew with MiXCR; each CDR3 protein has one entry. The table lists approximately 800,000 distinct CDR3 sequences, around 50% of them singletons. This specimen comes from a study of blood T cells in healthy people across ages. Study outcomes and limitations: Leaving the PBMCs unsorted stopped any conclusive comparison of naive versus antigen-experienced cells.

The CDR3 length is 14 residues. The J segment lost 7 bases and the V segment lost 4 bases, leaving 5 bases of the junction unmatched. CDR1 and CDR2 from the germline V gene are SGHDT and YYEEEE. The sample was blood. This TCR was recovered from a man in his forties or fifties in good health. This chain uses TRBV5-6 with TRBJ2-7; 13 nucleotides match TRBD2. As DNA, the CDR3 is TGTGCCAGCAGCCAGCCGGGACTAGCGGGGGAGCAGTACTTC. Amino acids: CASSQPGLAGEQYF.